This is a list of T cell receptor beta chains from one sample in a study of T cell responses to AZD1222 COVID-19 vaccine. Method: immunoSEQ multiplex PCR; TCRdb's copy keeps in-frame clones and lacks some. Seen here are 57,000 or so clones, roughly 80% observed once, and the top ten hold more than 13%. The material was peripheral blood, obtained on day 0 of AZD1222 vaccination. These receptors all stem from an adult in good health. The CDR3 runs from the conserved cysteine through the conserved F or W. Each record gives: CDR3 length, J gene, clone size, V gene, D gene, CDR3 DNA, CDR3 protein. The D gene is left open where the match is weak. Size is stated for part of the rows, as once, few or many counts, or as a class when the clone is expanded.

13 | TRBJ1-4 | NA | TRBV7-7 | NA | TGTGCTAGCAGCGCGGGACCCGGTGAAAAACTGTTTTTT | CASSAGPGEKLFF
15 | TRBJ2-1 | NA | TRBV6-2/TRBV6-3 | NA | TGTGCCAGCAGTTACTCGTCGGCTCCCTACAATGAGCAGTTCTTC | CASSYSSAPYNEQFF
13 | TRBJ2-5 | few | TRBV4-1 | TRBD1 | TGCGCCAGCAGCCAAGAGACAGGGGGGACCCAGTACTTC | CASSQETGGTQYF
12 | TRBJ1-6 | NA | TRBV7-9 | NA | TGTGCCAGCAGCTTACATACGGAACCCCTCCACTTT | CASSLHTEPLHF
14 | TRBJ2-3 | NA | TRBV19 | TRBD1 | TGTGCCAGTACAGGGACAGCTAGCACAGATACGCAGTATTTT | CASTGTASTDTQYF
18 | TRBJ1-5 | once | TRBV28 | NA | TGTGCCAGCATATCCTACGCAGGGATTAGGGTTGGCAATCAGCCCCAGCATTTT | CASISYAGIRVGNQPQHF
15 | TRBJ1-1 | NA | TRBV5-4 | NA | TGTGCCAGCAGCTCAGCCTCTAAAGGGGGCACTGAAGCTTTCTTT | CASSSASKGGTEAFF
12 | TRBJ2-5 | NA | TRBV3-1/TRBV3-2 | NA | TGTGCCAGCAGCCAATTCCAAGAGACCCAGTACTTC | CASSQFQETQYF
13 | TRBJ2-7 | NA | TRBV6-5 | NA | TGTGCCAGCAGTCCGACAGGGAGGTACGAGCAGTACTTC | CASSPTGRYEQYF
17 | TRBJ2-2 | NA | TRBV30 | TRBD2 | TGTGCCTGGAGTGTTGGAACTAGCGGGGCGTGCACCGGGGAGCTGTTTTTT | CAWSVGTSGACTGELFF
14 | TRBJ2-1 | NA | TRBV9 | TRBD2 | TGTGCCAGCAGCGTTAGCGGGGGGCACAATGAGCAGTTCTTC | CASSVSGGHNEQFF
14 | TRBJ1-1 | once | TRBV7-9 | NA | TGTGCCAGCACCCCAGGGGACGGGTACACTGAAGCTTTCTTT | CASTPGDGYTEAFF
16 | TRBJ2-5 | NA | TRBV28 | TRBD2 | TGTGCCAGCAGTCCCCGACTAGCGGGGTATCAAGAGACCCAGTACTTC | CASSPRLAGYQETQYF
16 | TRBJ2-1 | NA | TRBV11-2 | TRBD2 | TGTGCCAGCAGGGAAACTAGCGGGGGGACCCCCAATGAGCAGTTCTTC | CASRETSGGTPNEQFF
13 | TRBJ1-5 | many | TRBV6-5 | NA | TGTGCCATTACCGACAGAGCAAATCAGCCCCAGCATTTT | CAITDRANQPQHF
18 | TRBJ2-2 | NA | TRBV7-8 | TRBD1 | TGTGCCAGCAGCTCCCACCCTCCGGGACAGGGGCGGACCGGGGAGCTGTTTTTT | CASSSHPPGQGRTGELFF
15 | TRBJ2-7 | NA | TRBV18 | TRBD1 | TGTGCCAGCTCACCTCGACAGGGACACTCCTACGAGCAGTACTTC | CASSPRQGHSYEQYF